What follows is one T cell receptor (beta chain) and its context. The antigen remains unidentified. Libraries of bulk TCR were made by previously described methods (with listed TCR primers). MiXCR was run by TCRdb on the PCR reads, yielding one entry per CDR3 protein. The sample carries about 89,000 distinct CDR3 sequences, 19% recorded once. Trimming cost V 11 bases and J 2 bases; bases outside gene matches: 10. The germline V gene has CDR1 MNHEY and CDR2 SVGEGT. This CDR3 spans 14 amino acids. This entry is derived from a study of molecular identifiers for immune sequencing clone quantification. General study findings and limits: Identical TCR molecules can share a barcode, and this sharing could underestimate highly expanded clone sizes. In naive cells, under 1% of molecules belonged to clones above 20 RNA copies, against over 97% in effector cells.

Using a CD8+CD4-CCR7+CD45RA+ phenotype, naive CD8 T cells were sorted. The V gene is TRBV6-2 or TRBV6-3, the J gene TRBJ2-7; 9 positions agree with TRBD2. The receptor's source is a human donor in good health. Some libraries in this study had Jurkat cell RNA spiked in. The sample taken for sequencing was naive CD8+ T cells from blood, with Jurkat cell RNA spiked in. As to subset: FACS-sorted CD8+CD4-CCR7+CD45RA+ naive T cells. This CDR3 is CASYSGRSAYEQYF. The CDR3 bases are TGTGCCTCCTACAGCGGGAGGTCAGCCTACGAGCAGTACTTC.